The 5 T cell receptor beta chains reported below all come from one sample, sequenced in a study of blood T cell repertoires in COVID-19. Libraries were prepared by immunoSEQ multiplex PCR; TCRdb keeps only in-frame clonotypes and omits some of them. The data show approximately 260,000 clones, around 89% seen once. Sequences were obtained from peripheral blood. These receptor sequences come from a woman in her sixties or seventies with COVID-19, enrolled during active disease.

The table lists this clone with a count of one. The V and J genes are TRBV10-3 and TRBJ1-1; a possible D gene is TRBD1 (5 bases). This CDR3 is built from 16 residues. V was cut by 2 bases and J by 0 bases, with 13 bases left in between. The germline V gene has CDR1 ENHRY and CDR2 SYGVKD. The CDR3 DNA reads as TGTGCCATCAGTGAGCGGCCAGGGCGCATGAACACTGAAGCTTTCTTT. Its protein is CAISERPGRMNTEAFF.

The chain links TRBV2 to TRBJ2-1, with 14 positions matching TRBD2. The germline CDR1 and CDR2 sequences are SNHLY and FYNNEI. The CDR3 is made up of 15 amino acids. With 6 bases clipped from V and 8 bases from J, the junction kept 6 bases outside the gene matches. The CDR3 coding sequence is TGTGCCAGCAGCGGACTAGCGGGGGGACTCGATGAGCAGTTCTTC. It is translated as CASSGLAGGLDEQFF.

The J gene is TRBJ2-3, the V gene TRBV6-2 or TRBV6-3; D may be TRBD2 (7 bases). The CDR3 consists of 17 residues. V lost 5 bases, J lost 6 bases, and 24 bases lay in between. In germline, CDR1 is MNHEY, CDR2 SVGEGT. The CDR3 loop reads CASSPRPRGLLEDTQYF. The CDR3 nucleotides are TGTGCCAGCAGTCCCCGGCCGCGGGGGCTACTCGAGGATACGCAGTATTTT.

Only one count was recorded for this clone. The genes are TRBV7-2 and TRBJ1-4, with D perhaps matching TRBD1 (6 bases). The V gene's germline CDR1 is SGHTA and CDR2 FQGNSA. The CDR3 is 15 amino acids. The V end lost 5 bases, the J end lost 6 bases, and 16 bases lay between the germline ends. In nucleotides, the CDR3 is TGTGCCAGCAGCACAGTGGGGGGGCCCTATGAAAAACTGTTTTTT. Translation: CASSTVGGPYEKLFF.

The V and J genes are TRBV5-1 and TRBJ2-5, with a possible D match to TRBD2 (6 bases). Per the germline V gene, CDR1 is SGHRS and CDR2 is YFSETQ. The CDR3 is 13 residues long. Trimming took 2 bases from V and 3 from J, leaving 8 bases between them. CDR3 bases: TGCGCCAGCAGCTTTTCGGGAGAAGAGACCCAGTACTTC. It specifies CASSFSGEETQYF.